This is a list of T cell receptor beta chains from one sample in a study of resident and recirculating memory T cells in vitiligo. TCRdb's copy holds only in-frame clones and misses some; the assay was immunoSEQ multiplex PCR. The sample lists some 70,000 clones; approximately 93% were seen once. Sequencing used blood. The receptors originated from a male donor with vitiligo. Both conserved end residues are part of each CDR3. The order of the fields is V gene, D gene, J gene, clone size, CDR3 DNA, CDR3 protein. The D gene is left open where the match is weak. Not all rows give a size; the values are once, few, many and, for expanded clones, a class.

V: TRBV4-3; D: TRBD1; J: TRBJ2-5; size: -; DNA: TGCGCCAGCAGCCAAGATCAGGGGGCGGGGGAGACCCAGTACTTC; CDR3: CASSQDQGAGETQYF
V: TRBV18; D: -; J: TRBJ2-7; size: -; DNA: TGTGCCAGCTCACCTACTCGGGCGGCAGAAGCGCGCGGGGAGCAGTACTTC; CDR3: CASSPTRAAEARGEQYF
V: TRBV10-3; D: TRBD1; J: TRBJ1-6; size: medium-sized; DNA: TGTGCCGCCGGACAGGGGAACTCACCCCTCCACTTT; CDR3: CAAGQGNSPLHF
V: TRBV2; D: -; J: TRBJ2-7; size: -; DNA: TGTGCCAGCGGACAAAGGGCGGACTACGAGCAGTACTTC; CDR3: CASGQRADYEQYF
V: TRBV4-2; D: -; J: TRBJ1-3; size: few; DNA: TGTGCCAGCAGCCAAGAGCGGGGCAGGGCTGACACCATATATTTT; CDR3: CASSQERGRADTIYF
V: TRBV5-1; D: -; J: TRBJ1-4; size: -; DNA: TGCGCCAGCAGCTTGGCCCACTTAACAGGGGAAAAACTGTTTTTT; CDR3: CASSLAHLTGEKLFF
V: TRBV11-2; D: TRBD1; J: TRBJ1-4; size: -; DNA: TGTGCCAGCAGCAGAAGACAGGGGAGTAATGAAAAACTGTTTTTT; CDR3: CASSRRQGSNEKLFF
V: TRBV4-2; D: TRBD2; J: TRBJ2-3; size: -; DNA: TGTGCCAGCAGCCTAGGAACTAGCGACAATACGCAGTATTTT; CDR3: CASSLGTSDNTQYF
V: TRBV4-2; D: -; J: TRBJ2-2; size: -; DNA: TGTGCCAGCAGCCAAGAGGGGGGGCCAAGCACCGGGGAGCTGTTTTTT; CDR3: CASSQEGGPSTGELFF
V: TRBV13; D: -; J: TRBJ2-1; size: -; DNA: TGTGCCAGCAGCTCCCGTCGCAATGAGCAGTTCTTC; CDR3: CASSSRRNEQFF
V: TRBV21-1; D: -; J: TRBJ1-2; size: -; DNA: TGTGCCAGCAGCAAAGACAGGGGGTTTAGTTCTAACTATGGCTACACCTTC; CDR3: CASSKDRGFSSNYGYTF
V: TRBV4-2; D: TRBD1; J: TRBJ1-2; size: -; DNA: TGTGCCAGCAGCCAGACAGGGTCTTCACTCAACTATGGCTACACCTTC; CDR3: CASSQTGSSLNYGYTF
V: TRBV5-6; D: -; J: TRBJ1-2; size: -; DNA: TGTGCCAGCAGCTTGACAGCTAACTATGGCTACACCTTC; CDR3: CASSLTANYGYTF
V: TRBV19; D: TRBD1; J: TRBJ2-4; size: -; DNA: TGTGCCAGTAGTGCCAAGACAGGGGGGGTAGTCATTCAGTACTTC; CDR3: CASSAKTGGVVIQYF
V: TRBV7-9; D: -; J: TRBJ2-7; size: once; DNA: TGTGTTAGCGTGGGGTTAGGGTACGAGCAGTACTTC; CDR3: CVSVGLGYEQYF
V: TRBV4-2; D: -; J: TRBJ2-1; size: -; DNA: TGTGCCAGCAGCCAGAGAACACAGGGCGATGAGCAGTTCTTC; CDR3: CASSQRTQGDEQFF
V: TRBV4-2; D: TRBD2; J: TRBJ2-5; size: -; DNA: TGTGCCAGCAGCCGAACCGGACTAGCGGGGGAAGAGACCCAGTACTTC; CDR3: CASSRTGLAGEETQYF
V: TRBV23-1; D: -; J: TRBJ2-5; size: once; DNA: TGCGCCAGCAGTCAATTGACTGGCAAAAAAGAGACCCAGTACTTC; CDR3: CASSQLTGKKETQYF
V: TRBV4-1; D: TRBD1; J: TRBJ1-2; size: -; DNA: TGCGCCAGCAGCCAACCTCACAGGGGGTTAAACTATGGCTACACCTTC; CDR3: CASSQPHRGLNYGYTF
V: TRBV7-2; D: -; J: TRBJ2-7; size: -; DNA: TGTGCCAGCAGCTCGTTACAGGGTGCGGGCGAGCAGTACTTC; CDR3: CASSSLQGAGEQYF
V: TRBV9; D: TRBD1; J: TRBJ2-2; size: -; DNA: TGTGCCAGCAGCCCCATAGGGACAGGGGAGTTTTACACCGGGGAGCTGTTTTTT; CDR3: CASSPIGTGEFYTGELFF
V: TRBV18; D: TRBD1; J: TRBJ1-3; size: -; DNA: TGTGCCAGCTCACAGGGTCCCGGGACAGTCTCTGGAAACACCATATATTTT; CDR3: CASSQGPGTVSGNTIYF
V: TRBV4-3; D: TRBD1; J: TRBJ1-6; size: -; DNA: TGCGCCAGCAGCCACGGACAGGGAAACTCACCCCTCCACTTT; CDR3: CASSHGQGNSPLHF
V: TRBV19; D: TRBD2; J: TRBJ2-7; size: -; DNA: TGTGCCAGTAGTCCTTCTAGCGGGGGGGCTTCCGAGCAGTACTTC; CDR3: CASSPSSGGASEQYF
V: TRBV2; D: -; J: TRBJ1-4; size: few; DNA: TGTGCCAGCAGGCAGGCTGAAAAACTGTTTTTT; CDR3: CASRQAEKLFF
V: TRBV6-4; D: TRBD2; J: TRBJ2-1; size: few; DNA: TGTGCCAGCGCAAGACTAGCGGGGGACTACAATGAGCAGTTCTTC; CDR3: CASARLAGDYNEQFF
V: TRBV18; D: -; J: TRBJ1-1; size: few; DNA: TGTGCCAGCTCACCCGAAAGCGCGAACACTGAAGCTTTCTTT; CDR3: CASSPESANTEAFF
V: TRBV6-6; D: TRBD2; J: TRBJ2-1; size: -; DNA: TGTGCCAGCAGTTACCGCGGACTAGCGGGGGACAATGAGCAGTTCTTC; CDR3: CASSYRGLAGDNEQFF
V: TRBV4-2; D: TRBD1; J: TRBJ1-2; size: -; DNA: TGTGCCAGCAGCCAAACCCGGGACAGGACGACCTATGGCTACACCTTC; CDR3: CASSQTRDRTTYGYTF
V: TRBV6-1; D: TRBD1; J: TRBJ2-2; size: -; DNA: TGTGCCAGCAGGGGGACAGGGAAGGCCGGGGAGCTGTTTTTT; CDR3: CASRGTGKAGELFF
V: TRBV27; D: -; J: TRBJ2-4; size: -; DNA: TGTGCCAGCAAGCGGAGAGAAAACATTCAGTACTTC; CDR3: CASKRRENIQYF
V: TRBV7-6; D: TRBD1; J: TRBJ2-2; size: -; DNA: TGTGCCAGCAGCTTAACTACAGGGGGCGGCACCGGGGAGCTGTTTTTT; CDR3: CASSLTTGGGTGELFF
V: TRBV28; D: TRBD2; J: TRBJ2-1; size: once; DNA: TGTGCCAGCAGTCCCTTTTTAGCGGGGGTTGGTGAGCAGTTCTTC; CDR3: CASSPFLAGVGEQFF
V: TRBV7-9; D: -; J: TRBJ1-2; size: -; DNA: TGTGCCAGCAGCCCCGTCACCGCGCTCTATGGCTACACCTTC; CDR3: CASSPVTALYGYTF
V: TRBV15; D: -; J: TRBJ1-1; size: few; DNA: TGTGCCACCAGCAGAGACCATACAGGGAACACTGAAGCTTTCTTT; CDR3: CATSRDHTGNTEAFF
V: TRBV5-1; D: -; J: TRBJ1-2; size: -; DNA: TGCGCCAGCAGCTTCCTAACAGGGAGCTATGGCTACACCTTC; CDR3: CASSFLTGSYGYTF
V: TRBV2; D: -; J: TRBJ1-1; size: few; DNA: TGTGCCAGCACTACGCGACAGGTGATCACTGAAGCTTTCTTT; CDR3: CASTTRQVITEAFF
V: TRBV7-2; D: -; J: TRBJ2-1; size: -; DNA: TGTGCCAGCAGCTTAGCGCAGGGGATGCTTTACAATGAGCAGTTCTTC; CDR3: CASSLAQGMLYNEQFF
V: TRBV28; D: TRBD1; J: TRBJ2-1; size: -; DNA: TGTGCCAGCAGGCGGACAGGGAGCATCAATGAGCAGTTCTTC; CDR3: CASRRTGSINEQFF
V: TRBV19; D: -; J: TRBJ2-1; size: -; DNA: TGTGCCAGTCGACAGGTACGAGGTGAGCAGTTCTTC; CDR3: CASRQVRGEQFF
V: TRBV9; D: TRBD1; J: TRBJ1-2; size: -; DNA: TGTGCCAGCAGCGCTTGGGGACAGGGGTACTATGGCTACACCTTC; CDR3: CASSAWGQGYYGYTF
V: TRBV19; D: -; J: TRBJ2-7; size: -; DNA: TGTGCCAGTAGTAGGGATCCAGGGGTCGAGCAGTACTTC; CDR3: CASSRDPGVEQYF
V: TRBV25-1; D: -; J: TRBJ2-7; size: -; DNA: TGTGCCAGCAGTCAGGAGGGAGGAATCGGCGAGCAGTACTTC; CDR3: CASSQEGGIGEQYF
V: TRBV27; D: TRBD2; J: TRBJ2-1; size: -; DNA: TGTGCCAGCAGTTTATCCGAGGGACTAACCTACAATGAGCAGTTCTTC; CDR3: CASSLSEGLTYNEQFF
V: TRBV11-2; D: TRBD1; J: TRBJ1-2; size: -; DNA: TGTGCCAGCAGCCTACTGGGACAGGCGAGCTATGGCTACACCTTC; CDR3: CASSLLGQASYGYTF
V: TRBV7-3; D: -; J: TRBJ2-1; size: -; DNA: TGTGCCAGCAGCTTAGGGGCCGGGGGTGAGCAGTTCTTC; CDR3: CASSLGAGGEQFF
V: TRBV6-5; D: -; J: TRBJ2-7; size: -; DNA: TGTGCCAGCACCCGGGACAACAGAGGATACGAGCAGTACTTC; CDR3: CASTRDNRGYEQYF
V: TRBV6-1; D: -; J: TRBJ1-3; size: -; DNA: TGTGCCAGCAGTGAATCGAGACTCCTGAGCTCTGGAAACACCATATATTTT; CDR3: CASSESRLLSSGNTIYF
V: TRBV7-9; D: -; J: TRBJ1-6; size: few; DNA: TGTGCCAGCGGTCAGCGGAGTTCACCCCTCCACTTT; CDR3: CASGQRSSPLHF
V: TRBV13; D: -; J: TRBJ2-3; size: -; DNA: TGTGCCAGCAGAGGAGGGGGCCCTAGCACAGATACGCAGTATTTT; CDR3: CASRGGGPSTDTQYF
V: TRBV7-3; D: TRBD2; J: TRBJ2-1; size: once; DNA: TGTGCCAGCAGCTTCAACGGGGGGGCCCTAAATGAGCAGTTCTTC; CDR3: CASSFNGGALNEQFF
V: TRBV7-9; D: -; J: TRBJ2-7; size: -; DNA: TGTGCCAGCAGCCCGAGCTACGAGCAGTACTTC; CDR3: CASSPSYEQYF